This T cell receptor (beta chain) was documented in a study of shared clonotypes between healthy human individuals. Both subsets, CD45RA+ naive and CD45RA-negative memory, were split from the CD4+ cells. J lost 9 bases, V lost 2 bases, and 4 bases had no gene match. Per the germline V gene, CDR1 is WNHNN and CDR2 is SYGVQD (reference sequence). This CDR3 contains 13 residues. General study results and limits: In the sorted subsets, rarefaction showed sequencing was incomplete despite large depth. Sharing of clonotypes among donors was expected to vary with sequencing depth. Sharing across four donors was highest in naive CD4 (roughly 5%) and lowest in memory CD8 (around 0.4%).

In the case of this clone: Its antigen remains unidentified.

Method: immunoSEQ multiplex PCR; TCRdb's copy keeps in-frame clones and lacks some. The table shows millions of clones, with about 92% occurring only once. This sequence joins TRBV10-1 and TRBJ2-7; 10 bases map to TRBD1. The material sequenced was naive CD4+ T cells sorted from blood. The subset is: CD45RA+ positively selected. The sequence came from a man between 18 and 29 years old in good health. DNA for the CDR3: TGCGCCAGCAGTGAGGGGGACAGGGGATCGCAGTACTTC. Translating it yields CASSEGDRGSQYF.